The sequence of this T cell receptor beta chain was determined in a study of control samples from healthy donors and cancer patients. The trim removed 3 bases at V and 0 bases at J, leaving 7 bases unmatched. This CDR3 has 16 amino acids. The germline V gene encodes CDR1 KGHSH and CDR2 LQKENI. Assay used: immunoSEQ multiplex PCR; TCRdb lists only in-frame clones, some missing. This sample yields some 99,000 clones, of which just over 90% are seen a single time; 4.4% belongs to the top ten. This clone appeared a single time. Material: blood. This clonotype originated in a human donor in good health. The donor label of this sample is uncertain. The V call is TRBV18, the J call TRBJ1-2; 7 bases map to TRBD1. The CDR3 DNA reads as TGTGCCAGCTCACCGCGGACAGGAACGACTAACTATGGCTACACCTTC. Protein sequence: CASSPRTGTTNYGYTF.